One and the same sample provided the 22 T cell receptor beta chains below, sequenced in a study of long-term antiretroviral therapy in people with HIV. Survey level was the resolution at which the v3.0 immunoSEQ assay ran. Clones were read by immunoSEQ multiplex PCR, and TCRdb kept only the in-frame ones, dropping some. Altogether approximately 47,000 clones are present, around 80% being singletons, with the ten largest covering approximately 3%. The sample here was unsorted PBMCs, taken 0.8 years after starting antiretroviral therapy. The receptor set was obtained from a woman aged 18-29 years with HIV.

For this clone: Relative to the germline gene, one junction end is altered; a read error may explain this. CDR3 nucleotide sequence: TGTGCCAGCAGCTCTACAGGGGCGAACGCTGAAGCTTTCTTT. Its translation is CASSSTGANAEAFF. This chain joins TRBV27 and TRBJ1-1, with 7 bases identical to TRBD1. CDR3 length: 14 residues. Germline assignment: CDR1 MNHEY and CDR2 SMNVEV (reference sequence).

This clone was seen only a few times. J is TRBJ2-2 and V is TRBV15; 9 bases are shared with TRBD1. This CDR3 is 16 amino acids long. Germline V CDR1 and CDR2: LNHNV, YYDKDF (reference sequence). With 3 bases clipped from V and 6 bases from J, the junction kept 8 bases outside the gene matches. Written as DNA, the CDR3 is TGTGCCACCAGCAGTACAGGGGGCGCATTTTCCGGGGAGCTGTTTTTT. Protein sequence: CATSSTGGAFSGELFF.

The genes are TRBV11-2 and TRBJ1-5, with D uncertain. V was trimmed by 3 bases and J by 0 bases, leaving 9 bases between them. The CDR3 has 15 amino acids. Germline lookup yields CDR1 SGHAT and CDR2 FQNNGV. In DNA form, the CDR3 reads TGTGCCAGCAGCTTGTCGCGGGGTAGCAATCAGCCCCAGCATTTT. The encoded protein is CASSLSRGSNQPQHF.

This clone was found once. This chain uses TRBV29-1 with TRBJ1-4; D call uncertain. Germline V gives CDR1 SQVTM, CDR2 ANQGSEA. The CDR3 contains 12 residues. Between the trimmed V and J ends, which lost 2 bases and 3 bases, there was a span of 4 bases. The DNA of the CDR3 is TGCAGCGTTGAACAATCTAATGAAAAACTGTTTTTT. It encodes CSVEQSNEKLFF.

The chain joins TRBV11-3 to TRBJ2-1; TRBD2 aligns across 14 bases. CDR1 SGHNT and CDR2 YENEEA come from the germline V gene. The CDR3 extends over 15 amino acids. With 6 bases clipped from V and 9 bases from J, the junction kept 7 bases outside the gene matches. The CDR3 loop reads CASSGTSGSRVEQFF. CDR3 in DNA: TGTGCCAGCAGTGGGACTAGCGGGAGTCGGGTTGAGCAGTTCTTC.

The V call is TRBV7-8, the J call TRBJ2-3; 7 bases fit TRBD2. The V gene's germline CDR1 is SGHVS and CDR2 FQNEAQ. CDR3 length: 18 residues. The J segment lost 2 bases and the V segment lost 3 bases, leaving 14 bases of the junction unmatched. The CDR3 DNA is TGTGCCAGCAGCTTTGGGTCGACCGGCGGGAGTCCCACAGATACGCAGTATTTT. It yields the protein CASSFGSTGGSPTDTQYF.

V usage is TRBV5-1 and J usage is TRBJ2-5; D is uncertain. Looked up from germline, CDR1 is SGHRS and CDR2 is YFSETQ. CDR3 size: 15 residues. With 0 bases removed from V and 2 bases from J, the gap between germline ends came to 11 bases. The CDR3 loop reads CASSLVAKPQETQYF. The CDR3 DNA follows: TGCGCCAGCAGCTTGGTAGCCAAGCCTCAAGAGACCCAGTACTTC.

This sequence joins TRBV7-6 and TRBJ1-2; a possible D gene is TRBD1 (6 bases). The CDR3 covers 14 residues. V was trimmed by 4 bases and J by 7 bases, leaving 16 bases between them. Germline CDR1 is SGHVS and CDR2 is FNYEAQ. The CDR3 sequence: CASSSQQGPLGYTF. The CDR3 coding sequence is TGTGCCAGCAGCTCACAACAGGGACCTCTTGGCTACACCTTC.

The chain has TRBV18 and TRBJ2-1; tentative D call: TRBD2 (5 bases). Between the trimmed V and J ends, which lost 2 bases and 4 bases, there was a span of 15 bases. CDR1 is KGHSH, CDR2 LQKENI, per germline. This CDR3 is 16 amino acids long. This chain's CDR3 is CASSPSIALDYNEQFF. CDR3 nucleotide sequence: TGTGCCAGCTCACCATCAATCGCACTAGATTACAATGAGCAGTTCTTC.

This clone occurred a few times. The chain is built from TRBV27 and TRBJ2-2; D is tentatively TRBD1 or TRBD2 (5 bases each). Trimming left V 7 bases short and J 4 bases short, with 16 bases between. Germline loops: CDR1 MNHEY, CDR2 SMNVEV (reference sequence). CDR3 size: 15 residues. The CDR3 loop is CASTGRGLGTGELFF. In DNA form, the CDR3 reads TGTGCCAGCACGGGACGGGGCCTGGGCACCGGGGAGCTGTTTTTT.

CDR3 coding DNA: TGCGCCAGCAGCTGGGACAGGGTTGGCACCGGGGAGCTGTTTTTT. Protein product: CASSWDRVGTGELFF. This chain joins TRBV5-1 and TRBJ2-2; 9 bases are shared with TRBD1. J was trimmed by 4 bases and V by 3 bases; bases with no gene match: 4. This CDR3 is 15 amino acids long. Germline loops: CDR1 SGHRS, CDR2 YFSETQ.

This chain connects TRBV7-6 to TRBJ2-3, with D unclear. Trimming shortened V by 5 bases and J by 6 bases, and 12 bases separated the two germline ends. Germline CDR1 reads SGHVS; CDR2 reads FNYEAQ. CDR3 length: 13 amino acids. The CDR3 protein is CASSINPRDTQYF. In nucleotides, the CDR3 is TGTGCCAGCAGCATCAACCCCAGGGATACGCAGTATTTT.

The chain recombines TRBV9 with TRBJ1-3; maybe TRBD1 (5 bases). Germline CDR1 is SGDLS and CDR2 is YYNGEE. Trimming shortened V by 5 bases and J by 0 bases, and 9 bases separated the two germline ends. The CDR3 sequence is 14 residues long. CDR3 sequence (DNA): TGTGCCAGCAGGGGGGGACGCTCTGGAAACACCATATATTTT. Residues: CASRGGRSGNTIYF.

This CDR3 reads CASSFVGRGNTEAFF. The CDR3 DNA reads as TGTGCCAGCAGCTTTGTCGGACGGGGGAACACTGAAGCTTTCTTT. The J gene is TRBJ1-1, the V gene TRBV7-3; D is uncertain. The CDR3 has 15 amino acids. Germline lookup yields CDR1 SGHTA and CDR2 FQGTGA. Trimming shortened V by 3 bases and J by 1 base, and 12 bases separated the two germline ends. Together with reference TRBV7-3 and TRBJ1-1, the CDR3 gives the full variable domain: GAGVSQTPSNKVTEKGKYVELRCDPISGHTALYWYRQSLGQGPEFLIYFQGTGAADDSGLPNDRFFAVRPEGSVSTLKIQRTERGDSAVYLCASSFVGRGNTEAFFGQGTRLTVV.

The chain recombines TRBV4-2 with TRBJ2-5, with 7 nucleotides matching TRBD2. The J segment lost 5 bases and the V segment lost 3 bases, leaving 6 bases of the junction unmatched. CDR3 length: 14 residues. Per the germline V gene, CDR1 is LGHNA and CDR2 is YNFKEQ. This CDR3 reads CASSQDWGGETQYF. In DNA form, the CDR3 reads TGTGCCAGCAGCCAGGACTGGGGAGGGGAGACCCAGTACTTC.

The V gene is TRBV9, the J gene TRBJ1-1; D is unclear. V was trimmed by 6 bases and J by 2 bases, leaving 11 bases between them. CDR3 length equals 13 residues. Germline CDR1 SGDLS, CDR2 YYNGEE. The CDR3: CASTALVNTEAFF. For the CDR3, the DNA is TGTGCCAGCACCGCTTTGGTAAACACTGAAGCTTTCTTT.

The chain is built from TRBV12-5 and TRBJ2-3; 9 bases match TRBD1. Trimming removed 9 bases from V and 3 bases from J; junction bases left unmatched: 13. The CDR3 is made up of 16 amino acids. Germline CDR1 and CDR2: LGHNT and FRNRAP. The CDR3 loop is CARSGLTGGRTDTQYF. The CDR3 bases are TGTGCTAGATCGGGGCTGACAGGGGGTAGGACAGATACGCAGTATTTT.

The chain is built from TRBV11-2 and TRBJ2-7, with D tentatively TRBD1 (6 bases). Looked up from germline, CDR1 is SGHAT and CDR2 is FQNNGV. V lost 1 base to trimming and J lost 1 base, with 8 bases between them. The CDR3 runs to 14 residues. The CDR3 loop reads CASSLARGSYEQYF. The CDR3, as DNA: TGTGCCAGCAGCTTAGCCAGGGGTTCCTACGAGCAGTACTTC.

The chain joins TRBV18 to TRBJ2-3; 13 bases fit TRBD2. The CDR3 extends over 17 amino acids. The ends lost 3 bases at V and 3 bases at J; junction bases unmatched: 6. The germline V gene has CDR1 KGHSH and CDR2 LQKENI. The CDR3 loop reads CASSPTKTSGRTDTQYF. The CDR3 DNA reads TGTGCCAGCTCACCCACTAAGACTAGCGGGAGGACAGATACGCAGTATTTT.

V is TRBV9 and J is TRBJ1-4; the D gene is possibly TRBD1 (6 bases). V shed 5 bases and J shed 7 bases, with 15 bases lying between them. CDR3 length equals 14 residues. Germline values: CDR1 SGDLS, CDR2 YYNGEE. CDR3 in amino acids: CASSEGEVGEKLFF. In nucleotides, the CDR3 is TGTGCCAGCAGTGAGGGGGAGGTCGGTGAAAAACTGTTTTTT.

This clone turned up a few times. The V and J genes are TRBV2 and TRBJ1-1; weak D call: TRBD1 (5 bases). The CDR3 contains 10 residues. V was cut by 4 bases and J by 10 bases, with 7 bases left in between. In germline, CDR1 is SNHLY, CDR2 FYNNEI. The CDR3 spells CASSGDRAFF. In nucleotides, the CDR3 is TGTGCCAGCAGTGGAGACAGAGCTTTCTTT.

The chain has TRBV5-6 and TRBJ2-5; 14 bases match TRBD2. The CDR3 contains 17 residues. Trimming took 3 bases from V and 2 from J; bases not matched to a gene: 6. Germline V gene data show CDR1 as SGHDT and CDR2 as YYEEEE. The CDR3 reads CASSSGLAGGRQETQYF. Written as DNA, the CDR3 is TGTGCCAGCAGCTCAGGACTAGCGGGAGGACGGCAAGAGACCCAGTACTTC.